These 2 T cell receptor beta chains originate from one sample sequenced in a study of cytomegalovirus exposure and HLA in healthy donors. It was with 60 Vbeta and 13 Jbeta primers that the PCR ran. Using immunoSEQ multiplex PCR, the repertoire was profiled, and TCRdb retains in-frame clones only, with some absent. The table includes some 130,000 clones, just over 70% detected once. Sequencing was performed on PBMCs. The receptors originated from a woman aged 55-70 years in good health and CMV-seropositive.

This clone was seen a few times. CDR3 loop: CASLPGVNTEAFF. CDR3 DNA sequence: TGTGCCAGCCTACCGGGGGTAAACACTGAAGCTTTCTTT. The gene calls are TRBV7-9 and TRBJ1-1; TRBD1 is a possible D gene (5 bases). Germline V CDR1 and CDR2: SEHNR, FQNEAQ (reference sequence). This CDR3 has 13 amino acids. The ends were cut back, 8 bases at V and 2 bases at J, with 12 bases in the middle.

The chain couples TRBV5-1 to TRBJ2-5; 11 nucleotides agree with TRBD2. Unmatched junction bases numbered 6, after V lost 4 bases and J lost 1 base. CDR1 and CDR2 from the germline V gene are SGHRS and YFSETQ. The CDR3 covers 16 residues. This chain's CDR3 is CASSVASGGPQETQYF. CDR3 sequence (DNA): TGCGCCAGCAGCGTCGCTAGCGGGGGGCCCCAAGAGACCCAGTACTTC.